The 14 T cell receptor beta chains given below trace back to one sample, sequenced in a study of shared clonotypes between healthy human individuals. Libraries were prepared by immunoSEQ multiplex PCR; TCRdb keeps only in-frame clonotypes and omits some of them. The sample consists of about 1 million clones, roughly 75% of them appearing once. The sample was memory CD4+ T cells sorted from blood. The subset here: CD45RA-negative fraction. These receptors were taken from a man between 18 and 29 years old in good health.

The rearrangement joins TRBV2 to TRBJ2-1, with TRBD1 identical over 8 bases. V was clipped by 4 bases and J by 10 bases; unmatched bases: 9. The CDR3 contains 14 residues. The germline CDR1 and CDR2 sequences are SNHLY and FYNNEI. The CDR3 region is CASSVQGAALEQFF. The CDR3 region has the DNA TGTGCCAGCAGTGTCCAGGGGGCCGCCCTGGAGCAGTTCTTC.

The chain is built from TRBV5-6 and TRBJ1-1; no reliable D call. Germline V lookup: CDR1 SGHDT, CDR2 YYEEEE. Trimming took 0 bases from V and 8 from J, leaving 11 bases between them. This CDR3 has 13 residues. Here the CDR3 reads CASSLDPLPEAFF. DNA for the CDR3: TGTGCCAGCAGCTTGGACCCTCTACCCGAAGCTTTCTTT.

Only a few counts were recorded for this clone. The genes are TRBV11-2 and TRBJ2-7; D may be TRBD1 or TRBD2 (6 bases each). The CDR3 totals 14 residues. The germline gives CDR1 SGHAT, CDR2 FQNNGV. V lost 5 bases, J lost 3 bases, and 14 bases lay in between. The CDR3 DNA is TGTGCCAGCAGCGGGGGGCCCGCTAACTACGAGCAGTACTTC. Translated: CASSGGPANYEQYF.

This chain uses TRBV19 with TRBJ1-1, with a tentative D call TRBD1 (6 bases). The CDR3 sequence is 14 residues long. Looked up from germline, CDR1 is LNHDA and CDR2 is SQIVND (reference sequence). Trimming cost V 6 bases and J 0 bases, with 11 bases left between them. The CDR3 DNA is TGTGCCAGTAGACCCAGGGGCCTGAACACTGAAGCTTTCTTT. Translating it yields CASRPRGLNTEAFF.

The CDR3 here is CASSSRGKTNEKLFF. CDR3 sequence (DNA): TGTGCCAGCTCATCTCGTGGGAAGACTAATGAAAAACTGTTTTTT. The genes are TRBV18 and TRBJ1-4; no clear D gene. The germline V gene encodes CDR1 KGHSH and CDR2 LQKENI. V was clipped by 5 bases and J by 2 bases, with 12 bases between them. The CDR3 loop spans 15 amino acids.

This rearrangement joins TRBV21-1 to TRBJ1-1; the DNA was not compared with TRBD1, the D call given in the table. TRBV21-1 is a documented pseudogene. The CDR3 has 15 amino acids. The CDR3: CASSTGDRGWTEAFF. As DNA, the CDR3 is TGTGCCAGCAGCACTGGTGACAGGGGGTGGACTGAAGCTTTCTTT.

CDR3 sequence: CASSYGRTYEQYF. The CDR3 bases are TGTGCCAGCAGTTACGGCCGAACCTACGAGCAGTACTTC. The V and J genes are TRBV6-6 and TRBJ2-7; D uncertain. CDR1 is MNHNY and CDR2 is SVGAGI in the germline V gene (reference sequence). The CDR3 runs to 13 residues. Trimming took off 2 bases at V and 2 bases at J, with 7 bases between the two ends.

The CDR3 spells CASSFFGEQETQYF. In nucleotides, the CDR3 is TGTGCCAGCAGCTTTTTTGGGGAACAAGAGACCCAGTACTTC. This chain connects TRBV7-9 to TRBJ2-5, with D unclear. The germline gives CDR1 SEHNR, CDR2 FQNEAQ (reference sequence). The V and J ends lost 3 bases and 2 bases respectively, with 10 bases between them. There are 14 residues in the CDR3.

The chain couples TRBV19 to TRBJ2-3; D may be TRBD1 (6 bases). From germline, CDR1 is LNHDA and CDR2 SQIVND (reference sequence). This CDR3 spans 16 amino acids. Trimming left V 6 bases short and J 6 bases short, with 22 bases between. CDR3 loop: CASSPGALPPLDTQYF. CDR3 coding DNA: TGTGCCAGTAGCCCAGGGGCCCTTCCACCTCTCGATACGCAGTATTTT.

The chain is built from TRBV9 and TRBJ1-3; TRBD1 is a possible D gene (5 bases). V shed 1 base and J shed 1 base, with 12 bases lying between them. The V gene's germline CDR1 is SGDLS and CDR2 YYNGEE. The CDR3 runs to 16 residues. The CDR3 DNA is TGTGCCAGCAGCGTAAGAGGGGACCGATCTGGAAACACCATATATTTT. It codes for CASSVRGDRSGNTIYF.

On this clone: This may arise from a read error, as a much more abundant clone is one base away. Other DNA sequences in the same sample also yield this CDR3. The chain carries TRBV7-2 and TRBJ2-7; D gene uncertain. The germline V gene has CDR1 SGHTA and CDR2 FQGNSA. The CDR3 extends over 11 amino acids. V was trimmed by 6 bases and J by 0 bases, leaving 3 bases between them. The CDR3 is CASSFSYEQYF. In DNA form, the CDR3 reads TGTGCCAGCAGTTTCTCCTACGAGCAGTACTTC.

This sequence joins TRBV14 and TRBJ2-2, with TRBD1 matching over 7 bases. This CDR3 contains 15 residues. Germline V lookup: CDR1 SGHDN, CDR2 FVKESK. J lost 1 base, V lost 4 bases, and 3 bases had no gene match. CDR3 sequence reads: CASSLRDRNTGELFF. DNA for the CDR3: TGTGCCAGCAGCCTCCGGGACAGGAACACCGGGGAGCTGTTTTTT. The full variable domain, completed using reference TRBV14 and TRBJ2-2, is EAGVTQFPSHSVIEKGQTVTLRCDPISGHDNLYWYRRVMGKEIKFLLHFVKESKQDESGMPNNRFLAERTGGTYSTLKVQPAELEDSGVYFCASSLRDRNTGELFFGEGSRLTVL.

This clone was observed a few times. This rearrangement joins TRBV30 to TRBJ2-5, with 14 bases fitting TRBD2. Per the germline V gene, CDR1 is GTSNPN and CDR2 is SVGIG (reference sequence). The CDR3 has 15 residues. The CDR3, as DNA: TGTGCTTATAAAGGGACTAGCGGGAGTCTCGAGACCCAGTACTTC. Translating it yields CAYKGTSGSLETQYF.

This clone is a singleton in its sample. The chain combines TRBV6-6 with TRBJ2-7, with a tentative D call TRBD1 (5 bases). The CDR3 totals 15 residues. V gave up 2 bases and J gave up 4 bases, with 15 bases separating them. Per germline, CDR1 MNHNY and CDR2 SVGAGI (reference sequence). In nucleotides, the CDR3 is TGTGCCAGCAGTTACACGAGGACAAGCCAGTACGAGCAGTACTTC. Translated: CASSYTRTSQYEQYF.